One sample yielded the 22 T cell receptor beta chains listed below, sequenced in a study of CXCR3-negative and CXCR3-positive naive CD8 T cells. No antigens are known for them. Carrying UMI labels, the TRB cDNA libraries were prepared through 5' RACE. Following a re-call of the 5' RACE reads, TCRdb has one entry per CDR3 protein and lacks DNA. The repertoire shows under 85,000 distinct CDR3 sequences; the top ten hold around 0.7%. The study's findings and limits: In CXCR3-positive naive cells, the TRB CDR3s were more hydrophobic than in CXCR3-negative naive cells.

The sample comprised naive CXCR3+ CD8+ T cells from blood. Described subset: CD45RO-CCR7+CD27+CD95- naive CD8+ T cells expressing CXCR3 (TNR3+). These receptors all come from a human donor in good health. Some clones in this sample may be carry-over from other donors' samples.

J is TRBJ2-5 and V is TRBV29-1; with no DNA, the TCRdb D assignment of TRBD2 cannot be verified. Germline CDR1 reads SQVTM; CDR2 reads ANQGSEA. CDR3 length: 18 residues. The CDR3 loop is CSAGPTGTSGGIKETQYF.

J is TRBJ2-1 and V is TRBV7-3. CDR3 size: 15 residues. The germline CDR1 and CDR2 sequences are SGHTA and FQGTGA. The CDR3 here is CASSSDGGSYNEQFF.

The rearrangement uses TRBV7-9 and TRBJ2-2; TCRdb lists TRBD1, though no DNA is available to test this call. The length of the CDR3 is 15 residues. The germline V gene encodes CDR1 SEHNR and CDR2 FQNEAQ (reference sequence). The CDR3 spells CASRGESPRTGELFF.

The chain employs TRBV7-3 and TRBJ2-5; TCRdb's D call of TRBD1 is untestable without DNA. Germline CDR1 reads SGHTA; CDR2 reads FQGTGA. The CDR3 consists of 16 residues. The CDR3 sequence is CASSAPVQGTQETQYF.

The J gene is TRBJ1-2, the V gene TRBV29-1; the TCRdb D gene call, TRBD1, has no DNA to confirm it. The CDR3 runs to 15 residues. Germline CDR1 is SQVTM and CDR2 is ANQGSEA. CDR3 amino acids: CSVERWGQDGYGYTF. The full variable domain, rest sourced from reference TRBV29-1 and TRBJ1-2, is SAVISQKPSRDICQRGTSLTIQCQVDSQVTMMFWYRQQPGQSLTLIATANQGSEATYESGFVIDKFPISRPNLTFSTLTVSNMSPEDSSIYLCSVERWGQDGYGYTFGSGTRLTVV.

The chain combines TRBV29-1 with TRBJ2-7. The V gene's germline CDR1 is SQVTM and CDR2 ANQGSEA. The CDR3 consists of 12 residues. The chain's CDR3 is CSVEIGPYEQYF.

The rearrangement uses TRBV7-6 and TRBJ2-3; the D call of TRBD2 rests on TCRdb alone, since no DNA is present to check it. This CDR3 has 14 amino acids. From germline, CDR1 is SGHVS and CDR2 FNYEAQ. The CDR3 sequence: CASSWTSGADTQYF.

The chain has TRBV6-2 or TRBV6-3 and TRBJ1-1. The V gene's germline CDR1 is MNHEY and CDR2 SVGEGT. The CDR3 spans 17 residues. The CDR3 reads CASSYSTGRRMDTEAFF.

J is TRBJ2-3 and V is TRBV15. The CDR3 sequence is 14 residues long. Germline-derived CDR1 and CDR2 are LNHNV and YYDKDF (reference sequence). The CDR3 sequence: CATYGSTSTDTQYF.

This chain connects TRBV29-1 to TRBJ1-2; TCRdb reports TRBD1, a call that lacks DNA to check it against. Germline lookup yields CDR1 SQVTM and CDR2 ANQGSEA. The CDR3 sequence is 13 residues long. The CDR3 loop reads CSVEQGSNYGYTF.

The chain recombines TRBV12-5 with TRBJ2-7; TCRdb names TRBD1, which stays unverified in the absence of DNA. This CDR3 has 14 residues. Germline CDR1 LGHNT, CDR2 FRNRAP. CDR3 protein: CAKTWALGPYEQYF.

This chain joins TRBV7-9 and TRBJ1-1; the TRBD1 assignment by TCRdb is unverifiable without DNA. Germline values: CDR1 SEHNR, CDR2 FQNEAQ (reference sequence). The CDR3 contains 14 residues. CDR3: CASSLPQGAFEAFF.

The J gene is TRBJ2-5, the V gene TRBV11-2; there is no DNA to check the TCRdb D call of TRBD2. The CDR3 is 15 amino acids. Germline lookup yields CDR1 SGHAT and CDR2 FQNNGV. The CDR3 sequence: CASSGAEGREETQYF.

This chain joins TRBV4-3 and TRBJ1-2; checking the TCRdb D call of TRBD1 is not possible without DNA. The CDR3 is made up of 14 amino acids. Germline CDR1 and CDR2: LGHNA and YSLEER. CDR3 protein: CASSQGAGGFGYTF.

This CDR3 reads CATNRGLAGAEYEQYF. The J gene is TRBJ2-7, the V gene TRBV6-5; TCRdb names TRBD2, which stays unverified in the absence of DNA. Germline V gene data show CDR1 as MNHEY and CDR2 as SVGAGI. This CDR3 has 16 residues.

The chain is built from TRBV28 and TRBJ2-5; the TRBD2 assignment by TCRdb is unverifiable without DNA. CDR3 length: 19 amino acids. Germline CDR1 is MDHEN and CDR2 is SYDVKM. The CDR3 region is CASSLPTGASGGFSETQYF.

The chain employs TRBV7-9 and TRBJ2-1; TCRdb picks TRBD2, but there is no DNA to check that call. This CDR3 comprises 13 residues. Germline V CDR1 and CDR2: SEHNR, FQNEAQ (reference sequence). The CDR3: CASTVLAVNEQFF.

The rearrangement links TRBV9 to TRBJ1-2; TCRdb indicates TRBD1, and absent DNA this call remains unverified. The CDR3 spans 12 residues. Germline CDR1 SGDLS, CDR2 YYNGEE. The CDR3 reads CASSVSGGSYTF.

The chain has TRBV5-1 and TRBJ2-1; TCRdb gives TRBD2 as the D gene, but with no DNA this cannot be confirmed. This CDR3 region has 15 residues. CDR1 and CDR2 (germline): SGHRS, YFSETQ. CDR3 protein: CASRVAGSSYNEQFF.

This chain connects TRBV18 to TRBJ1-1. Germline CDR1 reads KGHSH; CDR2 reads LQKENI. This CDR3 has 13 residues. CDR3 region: CATSTPKNTEAFF.

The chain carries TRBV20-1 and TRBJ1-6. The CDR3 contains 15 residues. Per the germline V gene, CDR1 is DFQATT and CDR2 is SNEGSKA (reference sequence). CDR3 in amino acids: CSARDWGTDNSPLHF.

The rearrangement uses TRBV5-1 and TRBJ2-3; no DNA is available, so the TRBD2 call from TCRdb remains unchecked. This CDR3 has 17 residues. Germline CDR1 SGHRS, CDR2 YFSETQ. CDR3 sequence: CASSLGPDYTFTDTQYF.